This TCR beta chain was captured by sequencing in a study of identical twins. Study-wide findings and caveats: It was out-of-frame TCR alpha sharing in monozygotic twins that models underestimated. In zero-insertion analyses, partial confounding could arise from invariant MAIT and iNKT cells.

A universal primer site was added by template switching, and unique molecular identifiers were carried by the cDNA. TCRdb reanalysed the 5' RACE reads using MiXCR and keeps one entry per CDR3 protein. Found here are over 250,000 distinct CDR3 sequences, 8.5% to 9.5% of them singletons; the top ten hold approximately 6.6%. This clonotype was seen a few times. Its matching antigen is unknown. These data also featured in a second study, about yellow fever vaccine responses in identical twins.

This receptor was identified in a woman under 30 in good health. Sequenced: CD8+ T cells sorted from blood.

The DNA for the CDR3 is TGCGCCAGCAGCCAAGGCACTAGCGGACACGAGCAGTACTTC. Translating it yields CASSQGTSGHEQYF. J is TRBJ2-7 and V is TRBV4-1; TRBD2 matches 8 bases. This CDR3 comprises 14 residues. The ends lost 1 base at V and 5 bases at J; junction bases unmatched: 4. CDR1 MGHRA and CDR2 YSYEKL come from the germline V gene.